These 15 T cell receptor beta chains came from one sample sequenced in a study of T cells in Graves' hyperthyroidism and ophthalmopathy. Authors of the study amplified TCR beta CDR3 regions from RNA transcripts. Using the HTBI primer set, a first-round RT-PCR was run on the TCR CDR3. TCRdb passed the multiplex PCR reads through MiXCR, listing each CDR3 protein once. In the table there are approximately 410,000 distinct CDR3 sequences, approximately 14% of which are singletons. The sequenced material came from blood. These receptors all stem from a woman in her late teens or twenties with Graves' hyperthyroidism.

This clonotype was counted many times. The chain combines TRBV2 with TRBJ1-3; unclear D gene. This CDR3 has 15 residues. Germline lookup yields CDR1 SNHLY and CDR2 FYNNEI. V lost 3 bases, J lost 0 bases, and 9 bases lay in between. The CDR3, as DNA: TGTGCCAGCAGTGATGATCTAATCTCTGGAAACACCATATATTTT. This encodes CASSDDLISGNTIYF.

This clonotype occurred many times. V usage is TRBV30 and J usage is TRBJ1-1; a possible D gene is TRBD1 (5 bases). This CDR3 spans 14 amino acids. CDR1 and CDR2 (germline): GTSNPN, SVGIG (reference sequence). Trimming took off 5 bases at V and 1 base at J, with 14 bases between the two ends. The CDR3 DNA follows: TGTGCCTGGGATCCGGGACTTGGGAACACTGAAGCTTTCTTT. Its translation: CAWDPGLGNTEAFF.

This clonotype has at least ten counts. The chain joins TRBV2 to TRBJ1-2; 8 bases align to TRBD1. The V segment lost 4 bases and the J segment 6 bases; nucleotides outside the gene matches: 4. Germline-derived CDR1 and CDR2 are SNHLY and FYNNEI. The CDR3 extends over 13 amino acids. DNA for the CDR3: TGTGCCAGCAGTGCGGACAGGGTCAATGGCTACACCTTC. Translating gives CASSADRVNGYTF.

Ten or more counts support this clonotype. The chain has TRBV20-1 and TRBJ2-1; D possibly corresponds to TRBD1 (6 bases). CDR3 size: 17 residues. The germline V gene has CDR1 DFQATT and CDR2 SNEGSKA (reference sequence). Trimming shortened V by 3 bases and J by 6 bases, and 24 bases separated the two germline ends. The CDR3 sequence: CSARPSWARGRGNEQFF. The CDR3 DNA reads as TGCAGTGCTAGGCCCTCTTGGGCCAGGGGCAGGGGCAATGAGCAGTTCTTC.

This clonotype occurred many times. The rearrangement links TRBV29-1 to TRBJ1-3; D uncertain. This CDR3 comprises 14 residues. The V and J ends lost 1 base and 0 bases respectively, with 7 bases between them. Germline CDR1 and CDR2: SQVTM and ANQGSEA. This chain's CDR3 is CSVEARSSGNTIYF. The CDR3 DNA sequence: TGCAGCGTTGAAGCCAGGAGCTCTGGAAACACCATATATTTT.

This clonotype has more than one count but fewer than ten. The V and J genes are TRBV30 and TRBJ1-5; possibly TRBD1 for D (5 bases). Germline CDR1 reads GTSNPN; CDR2 reads SVGIG (reference sequence). Trimming stripped 6 bases from V and 4 bases from J, with 10 bases between. This CDR3 comprises 12 residues. CDR3 in amino acids: CACDSQNQPQHF. CDR3 bases: TGTGCCTGCGACAGTCAGAATCAGCCCCAGCATTTT.

The chain is built from TRBV5-6 and TRBJ2-1; TRBD1 aligns across 11 bases. This CDR3 spans 17 amino acids. The V and J ends lost 3 bases and 7 bases, in that order; junction bases with no gene match: 12. The germline V gene encodes CDR1 SGHDT and CDR2 YYEEEE. In nucleotides, the CDR3 is TGTGCCAGCAGCTCGCAGAGGACAGGGGGCGCGAGAAATGAGCAGTTCTTC. Translated: CASSSQRTGGARNEQFF.

This clonotype appeared a few times. At one end the junction does not follow the germline gene, possibly because of a read error. V usage is TRBV5-5 and J usage is TRBJ2-4; D possibly corresponds to TRBD1 (7 bases). Germline CDR1 SGHKS, CDR2 YYEKEE (reference sequence). This CDR3 comprises 16 residues. The CDR3 spells CASSTGTALAKNIRYF. The CDR3 nucleotides are TGTGCCAGCAGCACGGGGACAGCACTAGCCAAAAACATTCGGTACTTC. Looking up the rest from reference TRBV5-5 and TRBJ2-4 gives the full variable domain: DAGVTQSPTHLIKTRGQQVTLRCSPISGHKSVSWYQQVLGQGPQFIFQYYEKEERGRGNFPDRFSARQFPNYSSELNVNALLLGDSALYLCASSTGTALAKNIRYFGAGTRLSVL.

This clonotype was seen at least ten times. This chain's CDR3 is CAISESGTGGRETQYF. The CDR3 DNA sequence: TGTGCCATCAGTGAGTCTGGGACAGGGGGCCGAGAGACCCAGTACTTC. The genes are TRBV10-3 and TRBJ2-5, with 12 bases lining up with TRBD1. Trimming removed 0 bases from V and 4 bases from J; junction bases left unmatched: 3. The germline CDR1 and CDR2 sequences are ENHRY and SYGVKD. The length of the CDR3 is 16 residues.

This clonotype was seen repeatedly, ten times or more. The V call is TRBV12-3 or TRBV12-4, the J call TRBJ2-5; 9 bases fit TRBD1. The CDR3 length is 14 residues. V shed 5 bases and J 3 bases; nucleotides not matched to a gene: 4. The DNA of the CDR3 is TGTGCCAGCAGTCCGACAGGGGGGAAAGAGACCCAGTACTTC. As protein: CASSPTGGKETQYF.

This clonotype was detected many times. This rearrangement joins TRBV6-1 to TRBJ2-7; 7 bases are shared with TRBD1. CDR3 size: 14 residues. The trim removed 5 bases at V and 3 bases at J, leaving 7 bases unmatched. Germline CDR1 is MNHNS and CDR2 is SASEGT. CDR3 in DNA: TGTGCCAGCAGTCCGGACGGACAGGTCTACGAGCAGTACTTC. Translating gives CASSPDGQVYEQYF.

This chain connects TRBV20-1 to TRBJ1-2, with 9 bases matching TRBD1. Germline CDR1 reads DFQATT; CDR2 reads SNEGSKA (reference sequence). The trim removed 0 bases at V and 6 bases at J, leaving 5 bases unmatched. The length of the CDR3 is 14 residues. CDR3 in amino acids: CSARDGRTGDGYTF. The CDR3 nucleotides read TGCAGTGCTAGAGATGGGAGGACAGGGGATGGCTACACCTTC.

This clonotype was recorded many times. The gene calls are TRBV4-1 and TRBJ1-2; 7 nucleotides match TRBD1. Germline CDR1 and CDR2: MGHRA and YSYEKL. With V trimmed by 4 bases and J by 6 bases, 5 bases remained unmatched. The CDR3 runs to 13 residues. The CDR3, as DNA: TGCGCCAGCAGCCTACAGGGGTTGGATGGCTACACCTTC. This codes for CASSLQGLDGYTF.

The chain combines TRBV28 with TRBJ2-7, with no clear D. Trimming pared 8 bases from V and 0 bases from J, leaving 14 bases between. Germline loops: CDR1 MDHEN, CDR2 SYDVKM. The CDR3 runs to 14 residues. The CDR3 sequence: CASGPGLSSYEQYF. CDR3 bases: TGTGCCAGCGGTCCGGGCCTGAGCTCCTACGAGCAGTACTTC.

This chain connects TRBV7-9 to TRBJ2-1; D remains unclear. V lost 1 base and J 6 bases, leaving 10 bases between the germline ends. CDR3 length: 14 amino acids. CDR1 is SEHNR and CDR2 is FQNEAQ in the germline V gene (reference sequence). The CDR3 sequence is CASSLDQAVNEQFF. The CDR3, as DNA: TGTGCCAGCAGCTTAGATCAAGCAGTCAATGAGCAGTTCTTC.